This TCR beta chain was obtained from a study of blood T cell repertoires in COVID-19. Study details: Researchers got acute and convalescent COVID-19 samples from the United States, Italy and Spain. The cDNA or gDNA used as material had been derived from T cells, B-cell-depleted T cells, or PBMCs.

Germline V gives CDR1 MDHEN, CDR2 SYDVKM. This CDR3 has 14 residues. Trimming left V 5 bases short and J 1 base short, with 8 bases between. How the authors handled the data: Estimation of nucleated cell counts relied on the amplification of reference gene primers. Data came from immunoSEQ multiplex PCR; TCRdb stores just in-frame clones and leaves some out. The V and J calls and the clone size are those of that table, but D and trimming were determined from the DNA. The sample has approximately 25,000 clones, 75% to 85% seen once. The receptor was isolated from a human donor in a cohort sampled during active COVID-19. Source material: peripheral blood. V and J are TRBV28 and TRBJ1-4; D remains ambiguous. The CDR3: CASSLRLTNEKLFF. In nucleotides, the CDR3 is TGTGCCAGCAGTCTCAGGTTAACTAATGAAAAACTGTTTTTT.